This T cell receptor (beta chain) is drawn from a study of blood T cell repertoires in COVID-19. Study-level information: Acute-phase and convalescent COVID-19 samples originated in the United States, Italy and Spain. T cells, B-cell-depleted T cells, or PBMCs provided the cDNA or gDNA that served as material.

Enrolled during active infection, Seattle patients were then followed longitudinally. This CDR3 spans 15 amino acids. V was cut by 2 bases and J by 4 bases, with 9 bases left in between. Germline V CDR1 and CDR2: LGHDT, YNNKEL (reference sequence). Per the authors' pipeline: Amplified reference gene primers provided the basis for estimating nucleated cell counts. Method: immunoSEQ multiplex PCR; TCRdb's copy keeps in-frame clones and lacks some. V and J calls and clone size are given by that table; D and trimming were obtained from the DNA. The sample shows approximately 60,000 clones, roughly nine tenths of them seen only once.

This chain joins TRBV3-1 (or the pseudogene TRBV3-2) and TRBJ2-6, with D possibly matching TRBD2 (6 bases). The sequencing sample was made of peripheral blood. The source is a woman of 80 years or more with COVID-19, enrolled during active disease. CDR3 coding DNA: TGTGCCAGCAGCCAACGGGGGTCCGGGGCCAACGTCCTGACTTTC. Translated: CASSQRGSGANVLTF.